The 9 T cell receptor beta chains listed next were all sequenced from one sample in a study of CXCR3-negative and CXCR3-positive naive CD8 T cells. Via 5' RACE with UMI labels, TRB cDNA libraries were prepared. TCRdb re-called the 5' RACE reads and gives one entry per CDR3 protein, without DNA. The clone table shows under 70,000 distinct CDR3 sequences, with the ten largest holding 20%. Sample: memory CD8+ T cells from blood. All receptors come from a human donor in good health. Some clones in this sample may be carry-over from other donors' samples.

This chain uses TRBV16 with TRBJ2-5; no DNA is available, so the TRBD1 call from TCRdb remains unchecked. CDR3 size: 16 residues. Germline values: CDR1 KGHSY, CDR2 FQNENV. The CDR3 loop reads CASSPGGLTTQETQYF.

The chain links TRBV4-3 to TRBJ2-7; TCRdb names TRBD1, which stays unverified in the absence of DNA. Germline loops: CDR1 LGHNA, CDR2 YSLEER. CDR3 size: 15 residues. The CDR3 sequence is CASSQVVGGRGEQYF.

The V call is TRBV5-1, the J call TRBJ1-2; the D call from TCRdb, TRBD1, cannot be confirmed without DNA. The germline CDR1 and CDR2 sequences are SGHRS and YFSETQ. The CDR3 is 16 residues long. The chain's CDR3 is CASSFIQQGNDYGYTF.

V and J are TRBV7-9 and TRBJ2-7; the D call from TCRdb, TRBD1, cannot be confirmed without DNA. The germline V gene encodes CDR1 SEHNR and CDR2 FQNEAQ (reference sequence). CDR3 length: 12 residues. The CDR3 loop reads CASSIQGYEQYF.

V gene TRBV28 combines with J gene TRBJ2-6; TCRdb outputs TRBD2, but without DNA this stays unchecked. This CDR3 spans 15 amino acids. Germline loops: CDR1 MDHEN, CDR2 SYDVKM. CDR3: CASSLLGPEANVLTF.

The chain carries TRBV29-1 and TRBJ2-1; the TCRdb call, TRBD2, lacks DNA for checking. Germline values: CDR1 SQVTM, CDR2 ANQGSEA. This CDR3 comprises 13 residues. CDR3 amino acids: CSARLAGVREQFF.

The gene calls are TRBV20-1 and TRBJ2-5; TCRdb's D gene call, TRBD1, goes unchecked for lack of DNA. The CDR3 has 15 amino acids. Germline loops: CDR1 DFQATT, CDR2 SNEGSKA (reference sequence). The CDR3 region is CSARPSTGGLETQYF.

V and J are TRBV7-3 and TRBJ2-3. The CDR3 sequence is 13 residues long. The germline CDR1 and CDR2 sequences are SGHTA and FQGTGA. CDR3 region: CASSLIARDTQYF.

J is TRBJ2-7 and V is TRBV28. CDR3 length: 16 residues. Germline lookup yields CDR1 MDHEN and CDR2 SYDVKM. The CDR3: CASSLILGVSSYEQYF.